This T cell receptor beta chain came from a study of CD8 T cells in Susac syndrome. Whole-study results and caveats: The study conceded that relatively few individuals underwent its TCR sequencing and HLA analysis.

With regard to this clonotype: The antigen is not known.

Random hexamers were used to reverse transcribe an amount of about 0.45 to 1 ug RNA. Coverage of TCR beta CDR3 amplification by immunoSEQ multiplex PCR extended to 54 Vbeta and 13 Jbeta. TCRdb recomputed calls from the immunoSEQ multiplex PCR reads with MiXCR, one row per CDR3 protein. The table includes some 200,000 distinct CDR3 sequences, 95% detected once. CDR3 length equals 15 residues. Germline V gene sequence: CDR1 LGHDT, CDR2 YNNKEL (reference sequence). The V gene end was trimmed by 4 bases and the J gene end by 6 bases; junction bases not matched to a gene: 8. CD8+ and CD4+ T cells from blood underwent TCR beta sequencing. The multiple sclerosis controls were treatment-naive patients with relapsing-remitting disease that was stable or active.

The receptor was isolated from a human donor with multiple sclerosis. V gene TRBV3-1 combines with J gene TRBJ1-1; 10 nucleotides align to TRBD1. The sample was CD4+ T cells from PBMCs. CDR3 sequence: CASSLGGTGEPEAFF. In nucleotides, the CDR3 is TGTGCCAGCAGCCTTGGAGGGACAGGGGAGCCTGAAGCTTTCTTT.